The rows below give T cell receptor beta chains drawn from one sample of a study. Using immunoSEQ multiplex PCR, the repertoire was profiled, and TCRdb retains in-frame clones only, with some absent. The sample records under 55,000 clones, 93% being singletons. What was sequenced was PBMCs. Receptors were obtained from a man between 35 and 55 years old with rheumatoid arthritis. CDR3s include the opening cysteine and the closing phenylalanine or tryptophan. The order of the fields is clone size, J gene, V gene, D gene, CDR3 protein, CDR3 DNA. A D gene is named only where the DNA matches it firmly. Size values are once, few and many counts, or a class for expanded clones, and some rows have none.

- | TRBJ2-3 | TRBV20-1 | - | CSASLSGGRTDTQYF | TGCAGTGCTAGTTTGAGCGGAGGGAGGACAGATACGCAGTATTTT
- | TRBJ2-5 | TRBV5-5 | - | CASSLSGAETQYF | TGTGCCAGCAGCCTAAGTGGGGCGGAGACCCAGTACTTC
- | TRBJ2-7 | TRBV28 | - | CASSSRGSLSYEQYF | TGTGCCAGCAGCTCGCGGGGTAGTTTATCCTACGAGCAGTACTTC
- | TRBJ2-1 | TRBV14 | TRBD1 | CASSQEDRVYFYNEQFF | TGTGCCAGCAGCCAAGAGGACAGGGTCTACTTCTACAATGAGCAGTTCTTC
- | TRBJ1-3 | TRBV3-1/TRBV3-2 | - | CASRDSGAGNTIYF | TGTGCCAGCAGGGACAGCGGGGCTGGAAACACCATATATTTT
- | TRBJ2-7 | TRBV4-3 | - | CASSQDWTKTSYEQYF | TGCGCCAGCAGCCAAGATTGGACTAAAACCTCCTACGAGCAGTACTTC
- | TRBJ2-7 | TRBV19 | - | CASSKASSASYEQYF | TGTGCCAGTAGTAAGGCGTCGTCAGCGTCCTACGAGCAGTACTTC
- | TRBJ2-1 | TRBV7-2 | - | CASSSITGLQFF | TGTGCCAGCAGCTCAATCACAGGGCTACAGTTCTTC
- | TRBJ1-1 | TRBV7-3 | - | CASSLSGGRVTEAFF | TGTGCCAGCAGCTTAAGTGGGGGGAGAGTCACTGAAGCTTTCTTT
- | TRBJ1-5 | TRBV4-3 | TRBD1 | CASSQDWTGGQPQHF | TGCGCCAGCAGCCAAGATTGGACAGGGGGCCAGCCCCAGCATTTT
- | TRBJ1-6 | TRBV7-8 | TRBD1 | CASSGTANSPLHF | TGTGCCAGCAGCGGGACAGCCAATTCACCCCTCCACTTT
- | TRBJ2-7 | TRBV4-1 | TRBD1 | CASSPSPGQGSYEQYF | TGCGCCAGCAGCCCAAGCCCGGGACAGGGTTCCTACGAGCAGTACTTC
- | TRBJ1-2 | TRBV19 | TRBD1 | CASSIDLGRGRGNYGYTF | TGTGCCAGTAGTATAGATCTTGGCAGGGGGCGCGGGAACTATGGCTACACCTTC
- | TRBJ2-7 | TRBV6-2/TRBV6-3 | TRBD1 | CASSGVRDRAYEQYF | TGTGCCAGCAGTGGTGTGCGGGACAGGGCCTACGAGCAGTACTTC
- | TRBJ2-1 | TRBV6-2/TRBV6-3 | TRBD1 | CASSYSRQGALNEQFF | TGTGCCAGCAGTTACTCGAGGCAGGGGGCACTCAATGAGCAGTTCTTC
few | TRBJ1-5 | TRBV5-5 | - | CASSLQISNQPQHF | TGTGCCAGCAGCTTACAGATTAGCAATCAGCCCCAGCATTTT
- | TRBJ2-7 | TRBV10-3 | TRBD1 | CAISGTGARLYEQYF | TGTGCCATCAGTGGAACAGGGGCTAGGCTCTACGAGCAGTACTTC
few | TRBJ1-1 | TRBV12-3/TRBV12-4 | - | CASTAGATEAFF | TGTGCCAGCACCGCAGGGGCCACTGAAGCTTTCTTT
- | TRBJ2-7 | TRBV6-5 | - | CASSHSYEQYF | TGTGCCAGCAGTCACTCCTACGAGCAGTACTTC
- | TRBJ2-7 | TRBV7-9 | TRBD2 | CASSLVFSGSVDEQYF | TGTGCCAGCAGCTTAGTTTTTAGCGGGAGTGTCGACGAGCAGTACTTC
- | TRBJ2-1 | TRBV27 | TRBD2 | CASSMTSGRASGLGNEQFF | TGTGCCAGCAGCATGACTAGCGGGAGGGCGTCTGGGTTGGGGAATGAGCAGTTCTTC
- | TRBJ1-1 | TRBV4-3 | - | CASSQDSGHHENTEAFF | TGCGCCAGCAGCCAAGATTCGGGGCATCACGAGAACACTGAAGCTTTCTTT
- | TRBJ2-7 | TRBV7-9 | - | CASSLGTTYEQYF | TGTGCCAGCAGCCTCGGCACGACCTACGAGCAGTACTTC
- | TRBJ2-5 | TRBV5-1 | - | CASSLADGVETQYF | TGCGCCAGCAGCTTGGCCGACGGAGTAGAGACCCAGTACTTC
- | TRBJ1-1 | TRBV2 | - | CASKIREAMNTEAFF | TGTGCCAGCAAAATTCGGGAGGCCATGAACACTGAAGCTTTCTTT
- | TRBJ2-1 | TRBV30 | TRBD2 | CAWSVGLAGGTGGRYNEQFF | TGTGCCTGGAGTGTAGGACTAGCGGGAGGTACCGGGGGCCGCTACAATGAGCAGTTCTTC
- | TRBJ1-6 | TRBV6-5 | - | CASRPGSSYNSPLHF | TGTGCCAGCAGGCCAGGGTCGTCCTATAATTCACCCCTCCACTTT
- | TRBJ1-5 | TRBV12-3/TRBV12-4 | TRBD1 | CASRGQGNQPQHF | TGTGCCAGCAGAGGACAGGGAAATCAGCCCCAGCATTTT
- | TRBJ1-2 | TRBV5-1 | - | CASSLAQQGRGYTF | TGCGCCAGCAGCTTGGCCCAACAAGGAAGGGGCTACACCTTC
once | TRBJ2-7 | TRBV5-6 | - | CASSLERLGEQYF | TGTGCCAGCAGCTTGGAGAGGCTGGGGGAGCAGTACTTC
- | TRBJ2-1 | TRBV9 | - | CASSVSVFSYNEQFF | TGTGCCAGCAGCGTGAGCGTGTTCTCCTACAATGAGCAGTTCTTC
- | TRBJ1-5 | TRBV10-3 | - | CAISESGRTYSNQPQHF | TGTGCCATCAGTGAGTCCGGCAGAACCTATAGCAATCAGCCCCAGCATTTT
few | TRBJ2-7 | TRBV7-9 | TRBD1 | CASSTRQGDTYEQYF | TGTGCCAGCAGCACCCGACAGGGGGACACCTACGAGCAGTACTTC
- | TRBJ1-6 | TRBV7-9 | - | CASSLEGLRGSYNSPLHF | TGTGCCAGCAGCTTAGAAGGTCTTAGGGGTTCCTATAATTCACCCCTCCACTTT
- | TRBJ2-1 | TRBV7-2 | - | CASSPDSAGIREQFF | TGTGCCAGCAGCCCAGATAGCGCGGGGATTCGTGAGCAGTTCTTC
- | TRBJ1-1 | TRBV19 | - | CASYTGRKDTEAFF | TGTGCCAGCTATACAGGGAGGAAGGACACTGAAGCTTTCTTT
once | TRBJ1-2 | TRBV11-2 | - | CARSTLPENYGYTF | TGTGCCAGGTCGACGTTACCAGAGAACTATGGCTACACCTTC
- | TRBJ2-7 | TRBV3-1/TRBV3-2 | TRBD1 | CASSQEGGLSYEQYF | TGTGCCAGCAGCCAAGAAGGGGGCCTATCCTACGAGCAGTACTTC
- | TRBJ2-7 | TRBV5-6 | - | CASSSDPYEQYF | TGTGCCAGCAGCTCCGACCCCTACGAGCAGTACTTC
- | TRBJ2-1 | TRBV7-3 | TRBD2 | CASSLLADNEQFF | TGTGCCAGCAGCCTGCTAGCGGACAATGAGCAGTTCTTC
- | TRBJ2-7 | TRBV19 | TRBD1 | CASSSTDRVYEQYF | TGTGCCAGTAGTTCAACGGACAGGGTCTACGAGCAGTACTTC
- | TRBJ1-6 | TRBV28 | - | CASRTPRQANNSPLHF | TGTGCCAGCAGGACCCCGAGACAGGCGAATAATTCACCCCTCCACTTT
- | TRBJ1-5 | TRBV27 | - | CASSLKGVYQPQHF | TGTGCCAGCAGTTTAAAAGGGGTCTACCAGCCCCAGCATTTT
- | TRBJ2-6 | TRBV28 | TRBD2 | CASKAGDFANVLTF | TGTGCCAGCAAAGCGGGGGACTTTGCCAACGTCCTGACTTTC
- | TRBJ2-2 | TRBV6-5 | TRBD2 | CASSLGLVGTGELFF | TGTGCCAGCAGTTTGGGACTAGTCGGCACCGGGGAGCTGTTTTTT
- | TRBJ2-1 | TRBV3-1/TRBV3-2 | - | CASSLGGVEQFF | TGTGCCAGCAGCCTGGGCGGGGTTGAGCAGTTCTTC
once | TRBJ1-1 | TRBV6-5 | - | CASSYGERNTEAFF | TGTGCCAGCAGTTACGGCGAGCGGAACACTGAAGCTTTCTTT
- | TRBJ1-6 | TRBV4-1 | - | CASSQDRVYYSPLHF | TGCGCCAGCAGCCAAGACAGGGTCTACTATTCACCCCTCCACTTT
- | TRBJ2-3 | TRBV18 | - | CASSDSGPTSTDTQYF | TGTGCCAGTTCCGATTCCGGGCCTACTAGCACAGATACGCAGTATTTT